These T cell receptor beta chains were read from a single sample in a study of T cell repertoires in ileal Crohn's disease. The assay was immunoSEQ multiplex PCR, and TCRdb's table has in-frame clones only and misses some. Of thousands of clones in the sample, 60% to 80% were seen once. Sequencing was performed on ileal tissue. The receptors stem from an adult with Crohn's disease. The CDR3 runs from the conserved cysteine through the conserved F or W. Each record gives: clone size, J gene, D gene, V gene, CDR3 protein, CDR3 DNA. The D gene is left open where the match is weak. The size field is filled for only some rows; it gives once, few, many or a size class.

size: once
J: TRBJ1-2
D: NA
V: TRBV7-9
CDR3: CASSFLATMLPYGYTF
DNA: TGTGCCAGCAGCTTCCTAGCTACTATGCTTCCATATGGCTACACCTTC

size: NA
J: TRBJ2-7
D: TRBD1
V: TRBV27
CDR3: CASSFRTGHGSNLAYEQYF
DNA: TGTGCCAGCAGTTTCCGGACAGGACACGGATCTAATTTAGCCTACGAGCAGTACTTC

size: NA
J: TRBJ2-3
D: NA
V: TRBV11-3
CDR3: CASSRGRRSTDTQYF
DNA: TGTGCCAGCAGCCGGGGACGGAGGAGCACAGATACGCAGTATTTT

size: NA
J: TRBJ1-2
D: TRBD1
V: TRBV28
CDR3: CASSLFTTGSDGYTF
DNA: TGTGCCAGCAGTTTATTCACGACAGGGTCGGATGGCTACACCTTC

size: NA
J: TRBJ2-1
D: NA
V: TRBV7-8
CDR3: CASSLPGYAVYNEQFF
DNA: TGTGCCAGCAGCTTACCCGGGTACGCCGTCTACAATGAGCAGTTCTTC

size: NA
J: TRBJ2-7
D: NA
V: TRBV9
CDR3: CASSVTDANYEQYF
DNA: TGTGCCAGCAGCGTGACAGATGCCAATTACGAGCAGTACTTC

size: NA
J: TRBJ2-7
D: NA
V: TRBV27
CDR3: CASSSRGGVFYEQYF
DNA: TGTGCCAGCAGTTCGAGGGGGGGGGTTTTCTACGAGCAGTACTTC

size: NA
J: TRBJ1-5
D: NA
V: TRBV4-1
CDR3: CASSQASGPQSAQHF
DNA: TGCGCCAGCAGCCAAGCTTCGGGACCCCAAAGTGCCCAGCATTTT

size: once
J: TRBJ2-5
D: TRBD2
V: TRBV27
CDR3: CASSRTSGIGSNGEETQYF
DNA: TGTGCCAGCAGCCGGACTAGCGGGATTGGATCTAACGGGGAAGAGACCCAGTACTTC

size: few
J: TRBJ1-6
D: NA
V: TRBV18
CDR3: CASSHDRRNSPLHF
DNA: TGTGCCAGCTCACACGACAGGCGGAATTCACCCCTCCACTTT

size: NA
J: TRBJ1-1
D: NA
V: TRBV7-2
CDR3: CASSLMGDTEAFF
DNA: TGTGCCAGCAGTCTAATGGGGGACACTGAAGCTTTCTTT

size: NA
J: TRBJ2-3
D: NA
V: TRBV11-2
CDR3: CASSLGDSLDTQYF
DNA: TGTGCCAGCAGCTTAGGGGACTCTCTAGATACGCAGTATTTT

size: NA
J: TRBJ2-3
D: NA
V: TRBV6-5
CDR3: CASTAPGLLQYF
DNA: TGTGCCAGCACCGCGCCGGGACTTTTGCAGTATTTT

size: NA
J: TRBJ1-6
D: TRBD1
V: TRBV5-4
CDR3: CASSLDRGEGSPLHF
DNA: TGTGCCAGCAGCTTGGACAGGGGGGAGGGATCACCCCTCCACTTT

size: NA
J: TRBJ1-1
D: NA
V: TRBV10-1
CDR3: CASSVGPNTEAFF
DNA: TGCGCCAGCAGTGTAGGTCCGAACACTGAAGCTTTCTTT

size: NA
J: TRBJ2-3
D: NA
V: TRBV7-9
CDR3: CASSLGSTDTQYF
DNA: TGTGCCAGCAGCTTAGGGAGCACAGATACGCAGTATTTT

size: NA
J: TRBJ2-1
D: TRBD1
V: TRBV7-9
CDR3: CASSFGTGVNEQFF
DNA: TGTGCCAGCAGCTTTGGGACAGGGGTCAATGAGCAGTTCTTC

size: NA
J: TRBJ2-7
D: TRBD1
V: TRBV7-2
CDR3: CASALRGQGSYEQYF
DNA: TGTGCCAGCGCCCTCAGGGGACAGGGGTCCTACGAGCAGTACTTC

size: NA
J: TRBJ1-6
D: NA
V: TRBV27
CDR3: CASSLGGNSPLHF
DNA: TGTGCCAGCAGTTTAGGGGGGAATTCACCCCTCCACTTT

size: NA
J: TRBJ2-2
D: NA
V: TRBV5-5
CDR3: CASSLMVTGELFF
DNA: TGTGCCAGCAGCTTGATGGTCACCGGGGAGCTGTTTTTT

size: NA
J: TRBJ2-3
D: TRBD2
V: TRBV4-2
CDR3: CASSRPGLAIETQYF
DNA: TGTGCCAGCAGCCGTCCGGGACTAGCGATAGAAACGCAGTATTTT

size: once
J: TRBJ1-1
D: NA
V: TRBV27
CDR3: CASSTGYTEAFF
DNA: TGTGCCAGCAGTACGGGGTACACTGAAGCTTTCTTT

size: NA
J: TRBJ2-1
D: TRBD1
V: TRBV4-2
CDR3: CASSQDGSDRGGNEQFF
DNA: TGTGCCAGCAGCCAAGATGGATCGGACAGGGGAGGGAATGAGCAGTTCTTC

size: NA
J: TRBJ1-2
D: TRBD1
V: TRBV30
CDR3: CALGQPYGYTF
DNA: TGTGCTCTGGGACAGCCATATGGCTACACCTTC

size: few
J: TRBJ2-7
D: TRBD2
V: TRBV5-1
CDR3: CASRETSGRAYEQYF
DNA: TGCGCCAGCAGGGAAACTAGCGGGAGGGCCTACGAGCAGTACTTC

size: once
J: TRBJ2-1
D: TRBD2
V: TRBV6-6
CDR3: CASSHSGGVYNEQFF
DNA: TGTGCCAGCAGTCATAGCGGGGGGGTCTACAATGAGCAGTTCTTC

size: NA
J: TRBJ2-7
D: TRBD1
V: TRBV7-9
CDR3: CASSQTDRGGGEQYF
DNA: TGTGCCAGCAGCCAAACGGACAGGGGTGGAGGCGAGCAGTACTTC

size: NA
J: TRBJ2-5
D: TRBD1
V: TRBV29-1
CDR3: CSGSTGGGETQYF
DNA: TGCAGCGGGTCAACAGGGGGAGGAGAGACCCAGTACTTC

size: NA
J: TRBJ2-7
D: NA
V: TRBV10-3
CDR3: CAASLRDYEQYF
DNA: TGTGCCGCGAGCTTGAGAGACTACGAGCAGTACTTC

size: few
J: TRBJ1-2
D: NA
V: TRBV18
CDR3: CASSPDANYGYTF
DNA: TGTGCCAGCTCACCAGACGCTAACTATGGCTACACCTTC

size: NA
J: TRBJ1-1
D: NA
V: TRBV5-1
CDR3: CASSLEAGYTEAFF
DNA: TGCGCCAGCAGCTTGGAGGCAGGGTACACTGAAGCTTTCTTT

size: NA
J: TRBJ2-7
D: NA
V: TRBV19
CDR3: CASSAQGSSYEQYF
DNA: TGTGCCAGTAGTGCACAGGGTTCCTCCTACGAGCAGTACTTC

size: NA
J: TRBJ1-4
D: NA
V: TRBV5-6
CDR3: CASSLSLGRGNEKLFF
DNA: TGTGCCAGCAGCTTATCTCTCGGGCGGGGCAATGAAAAACTGTTTTTT

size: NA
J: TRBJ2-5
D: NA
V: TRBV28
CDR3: CASSLSISGGKETQYF
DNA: TGTGCCAGCAGTTTATCGATTAGTGGAGGGAAAGAGACCCAGTACTTC

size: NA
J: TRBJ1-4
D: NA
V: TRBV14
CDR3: CASSLGQGGNEKLFF
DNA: TGTGCCAGCAGCCTGGGGCAGGGAGGCAATGAAAAACTGTTTTTT

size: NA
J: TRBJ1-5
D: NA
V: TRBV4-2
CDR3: CASSQGRGKTGSNQPQHF
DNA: TGTGCCAGCAGCCAAGGGCGGGGAAAAACGGGGAGCAATCAGCCCCAGCATTTT

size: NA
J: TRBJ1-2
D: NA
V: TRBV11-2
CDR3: CASSPRGSYGYTF
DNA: TGTGCCAGCAGTCCAAGGGGGTCCTATGGCTACACCTTC

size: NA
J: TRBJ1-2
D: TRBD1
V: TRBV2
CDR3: CASSRSDRENGYTF
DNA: TGTGCCAGCAGCAGATCGGACAGGGAAAATGGCTACACCTTC

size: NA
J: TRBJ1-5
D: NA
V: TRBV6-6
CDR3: CASSYSDPSNQPQHF
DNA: TGTGCCAGCAGTTACTCAGACCCTAGCAATCAGCCCCAGCATTTT

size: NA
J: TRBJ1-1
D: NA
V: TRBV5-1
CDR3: CASSLDRTTNTEAFF
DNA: TGCGCCAGCAGCTTGGATAGGACAACGAACACTGAAGCTTTCTTT

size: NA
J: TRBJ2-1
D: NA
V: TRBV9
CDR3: CASSVEPSTYNEQFF
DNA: TGTGCCAGCAGCGTAGAGCCGAGCACCTACAATGAGCAGTTCTTC

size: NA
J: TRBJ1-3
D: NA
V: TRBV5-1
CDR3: CASSSEGNTIYF
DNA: TGCGCCAGCAGCTCGGAGGGAAACACCATATATTTT

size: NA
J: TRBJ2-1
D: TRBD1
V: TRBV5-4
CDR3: CASSPRTGGLNEQFF
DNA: TGTGCCAGCAGCCCCCGGACAGGGGGGTTGAATGAGCAGTTCTTC

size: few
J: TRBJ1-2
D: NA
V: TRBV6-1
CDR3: CASSEVAGARGYTF
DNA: TGTGCCAGCAGTGAAGTGGCAGGGGCAAGGGGCTACACCTTC

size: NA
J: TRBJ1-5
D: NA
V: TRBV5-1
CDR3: CASSFRRQHLYSNQPQHF
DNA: TGCGCCAGCAGCTTTAGGAGACAGCACCTCTATAGCAATCAGCCCCAGCATTTT

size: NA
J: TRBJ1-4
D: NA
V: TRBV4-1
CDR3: CASSQRQGIRARDEKLFF
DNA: TGCGCCAGCAGCCAAAGGCAAGGGATCCGGGCTAGGGATGAAAAACTGTTTTTT

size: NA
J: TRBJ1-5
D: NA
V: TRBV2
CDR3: CASSPDLDQPQHF
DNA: TGTGCCAGCAGCCCCGACCTTGATCAGCCCCAGCATTTT

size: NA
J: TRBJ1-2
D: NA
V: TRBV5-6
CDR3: CASSSGGYNYGYTF
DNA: TGTGCCAGCAGCTCCGGGGGGTATAACTATGGCTACACCTTC

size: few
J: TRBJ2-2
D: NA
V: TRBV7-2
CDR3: CASSLGIGTGELFF
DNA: TGTGCCAGCAGCTTGGGAATCGGTACCGGGGAGCTGTTTTTT

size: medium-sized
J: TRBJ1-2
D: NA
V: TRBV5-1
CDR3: CASSLANGVQGYTF
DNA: TGCGCCAGCAGCTTGGCCAACGGGGTACAGGGCTACACCTTC

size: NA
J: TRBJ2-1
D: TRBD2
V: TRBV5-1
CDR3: CASKTSGGANEQFF
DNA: TGCGCCAGTAAGACTAGCGGGGGCGCCAATGAGCAGTTCTTC

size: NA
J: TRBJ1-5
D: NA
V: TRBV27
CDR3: CASSLGSGGSQPQHF
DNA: TGTGCCAGCAGTTTAGGCAGCGGAGGAAGTCAGCCCCAGCATTTT

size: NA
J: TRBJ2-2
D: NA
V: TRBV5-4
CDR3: CASSFGGRSRELFF
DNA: TGTGCCAGCAGCTTCGGGGGACGGAGCCGGGAGCTGTTTTTT

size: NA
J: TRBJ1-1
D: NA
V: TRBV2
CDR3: CASVGGRTEAFF
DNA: TGTGCCAGCGTAGGGGGGCGGACTGAAGCTTTCTTT

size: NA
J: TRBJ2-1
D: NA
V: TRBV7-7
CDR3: CASSPGFSTYNEQFF
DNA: TGTGCCAGCAGCCCAGGGTTTAGCACCTACAATGAGCAGTTCTTC

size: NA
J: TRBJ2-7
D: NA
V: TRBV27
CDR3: CASSFRGDEQYF
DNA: TGTGCCAGCAGTTTCAGGGGGGACGAGCAGTACTTC

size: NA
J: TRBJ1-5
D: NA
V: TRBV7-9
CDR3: CASSPSGDQPQHF
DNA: TGTGCCAGCAGCCCCTCCGGGGACCAGCCCCAGCATTTT

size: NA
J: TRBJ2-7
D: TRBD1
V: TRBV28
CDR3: CASRRQGALSYEQYF
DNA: TGTGCCAGCAGGCGACAGGGGGCCCTCTCCTACGAGCAGTACTTC

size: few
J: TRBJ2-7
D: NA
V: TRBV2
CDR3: CASSEHRTRTRYEQYF
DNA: TGTGCCAGCAGTGAACACAGAACACGTACACGCTACGAGCAGTACTTC

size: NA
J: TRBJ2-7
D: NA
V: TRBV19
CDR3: CASSIQGYEQYF
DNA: TGTGCCAGTAGTATCCAGGGCTACGAGCAGTACTTC